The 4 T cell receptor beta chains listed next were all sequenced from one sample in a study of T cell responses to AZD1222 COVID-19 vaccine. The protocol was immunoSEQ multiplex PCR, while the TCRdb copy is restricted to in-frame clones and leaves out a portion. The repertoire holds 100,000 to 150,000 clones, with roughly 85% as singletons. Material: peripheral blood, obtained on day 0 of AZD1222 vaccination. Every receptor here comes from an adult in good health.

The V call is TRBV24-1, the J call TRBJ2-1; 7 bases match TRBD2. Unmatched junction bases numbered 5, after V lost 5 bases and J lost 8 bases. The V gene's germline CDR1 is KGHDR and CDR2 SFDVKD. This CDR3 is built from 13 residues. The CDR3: CATSGAGRDEQFF. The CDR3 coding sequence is TGTGCCACCAGTGGGGCAGGGAGGGATGAGCAGTTCTTC.

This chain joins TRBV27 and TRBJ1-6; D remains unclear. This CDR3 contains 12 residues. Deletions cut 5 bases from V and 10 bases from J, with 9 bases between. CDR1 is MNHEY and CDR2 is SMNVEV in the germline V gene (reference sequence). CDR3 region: CASSQIESPLHF. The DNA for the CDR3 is TGTGCCAGCAGTCAAATCGAATCACCCCTCCACTTT.

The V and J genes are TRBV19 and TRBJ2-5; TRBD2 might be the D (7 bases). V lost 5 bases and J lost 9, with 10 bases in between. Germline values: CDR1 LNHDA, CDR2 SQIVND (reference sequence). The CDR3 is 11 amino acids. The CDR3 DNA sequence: TGTGCCAGTAGTTGGGGGGGCGCCCAGTACTTC. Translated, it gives CASSWGGAQYF.

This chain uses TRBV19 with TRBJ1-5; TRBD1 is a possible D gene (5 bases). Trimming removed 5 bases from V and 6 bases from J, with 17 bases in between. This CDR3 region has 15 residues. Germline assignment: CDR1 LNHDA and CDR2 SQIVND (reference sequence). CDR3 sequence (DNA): TGTGCCAGTAGTCCATTCGGGACTCCGGGTCAGCCCCAGCATTTT. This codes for CASSPFGTPGQPQHF.